Sequencing of this TCR beta chain was carried out in a study of blood T cell repertoires in COVID-19. About the study: Acute-phase and convalescent COVID-19 samples originated in the United States, Italy and Spain.

Authors' methods: Estimates of nucleated cell counts were drawn from the amplification of reference gene primers. Clones were sequenced by immunoSEQ multiplex PCR, and TCRdb holds only the in-frame ones, with some missing. The V and J calls and clone size were taken over from that table, and D and trimming were inferred from the DNA. The sample shows approximately 290,000 clones, 87% of them seen only once. Germline V lookup: CDR1 LNHDA, CDR2 SQIVND (reference sequence). Trimming shortened V by 0 bases and J by 10 bases, and 12 bases separated the two germline ends. CDR3 length: 14 amino acids. This chain uses TRBV19 with TRBJ1-4; D uncertain. Material: peripheral blood. This sequence was found in a young man with active or convalescent COVID-19. The CDR3 bases are TGTGCCAGTAGTATAGAGGTTTCGGCGGGAAAACTGTTTTTT. Translating gives CASSIEVSAGKLFF.